The next 29 T cell receptor beta chains were all read from a single sample in a study of immunodeficiency. Study outcomes and limitations: Productive entropy and V-J pairing of CD4+ T cells looked alike across patients and controls.

Sequencing was performed with immunoSEQ multiplex PCR; in TCRdb, only in-frame clones are kept and a portion is missing. The sample includes roughly 2,500 clones, roughly nine tenths of them seen just once. Antigens of these TCRs are unknown. The sequencing sample was made of CD4+ T cells from blood. These receptor sequences come from a woman between 18 and 29 years old with POLD1 deficiency.

The chain uses TRBV6-1 and TRBJ1-1; D may be TRBD1 (5 bases). Trimming removed 3 bases at V and 6 bases at J, with 8 bases between. The CDR3 totals 12 residues. Germline V gene sequence: CDR1 MNHNS, CDR2 SASEGT. The CDR3 bases are TGTGCCAGCAGTGAGGGGGAAGCTGAAGCTTTCTTT. It encodes CASSEGEAEAFF.

The chain has TRBV10-1 and TRBJ2-7; possibly TRBD1 for D (5 bases). Germline V gives CDR1 WNHNN, CDR2 SYGVQD (reference sequence). V gave up 8 bases and J gave up 6 bases, with 17 bases separating them. CDR3 size: 13 residues. The CDR3 loop reads CASASRAWSEQYF. The DNA of the CDR3 is TGCGCCAGCGCGAGCAGGGCTTGGAGCGAGCAGTACTTC.

This clone was observed a single time. The rearrangement uses TRBV24-1 and TRBJ2-5; 9 bases match TRBD1. With 3 bases clipped from V and 2 bases from J, the junction kept 9 bases outside the gene matches. This CDR3 spans 17 amino acids. Germline CDR1 reads KGHDR; CDR2 reads SFDVKD. The CDR3 bases are TGTGCCACCAGTGATCCCGCCGGGACAGGGAGGCAAGAGACCCAGTACTTC. This sequence encodes CATSDPAGTGRQETQYF.

This chain joins TRBV2 and TRBJ1-1, with D possibly being TRBD1 (6 bases). This CDR3 is built from 14 residues. Trimming stripped 4 bases from V and 5 bases from J, with 14 bases between. The germline V gene encodes CDR1 SNHLY and CDR2 FYNNEI. The CDR3 spells CASSASQGKTEAFF. CDR3 DNA sequence: TGTGCCAGCAGTGCCTCGCAGGGGAAGACTGAAGCTTTCTTT.

The chain carries TRBV28 and TRBJ1-2, with 7 bases lining up with TRBD1. V was pared by 2 bases and J by 7 bases, with 7 bases of the junction left unmatched. CDR3 length: 14 residues. Germline V CDR1 and CDR2: MDHEN, SYDVKM. CDR3 sequence: CASSLTMAGGGYTF. CDR3 DNA: TGTGCCAGCAGTTTAACCATGGCAGGGGGTGGCTACACCTTC.

V gene TRBV18 combines with J gene TRBJ1-2; possibly TRBD1 for D (5 bases). Germline loops: CDR1 KGHSH, CDR2 LQKENI. Trimming shortened V by 4 bases and J by 8 bases, and 11 bases separated the two germline ends. This CDR3 has 12 amino acids. CDR3 bases: TGTGCCAGCTCACGGGGGGGTTCCGGCTACACCTTC. Encoded protein: CASSRGGSGYTF.

The chain has TRBV5-1 and TRBJ1-2; TRBD1 matches at 7 bases. CDR3 length equals 12 residues. V dropped 4 bases and J dropped 7; count of bases not matched to a gene: 4. Germline V gives CDR1 SGHRS, CDR2 YFSETQ. The DNA of the CDR3 is TGCGCCAGCAGCACCACAGGGGTTGGCTACACCTTC. This gives the protein CASSTTGVGYTF.

The chain recombines TRBV28 with TRBJ2-1; D unclear. V lost 2 bases and J lost 6, with 14 bases in between. Germline V CDR1 and CDR2: MDHEN, SYDVKM. The CDR3 is 15 residues long. The CDR3 DNA sequence: TGTGCCAGCAGTTTACCCCCTAAGGTCACCAATGAGCAGTTCTTC. It is translated as CASSLPPKVTNEQFF.

The chain recombines TRBV3-1 (or the pseudogene TRBV3-2) with TRBJ2-5; 13 bases line up with TRBD2. The V and J ends lost 1 base and 3 bases, in that order; junction bases with no gene match: 2. CDR3 length: 16 amino acids. Germline lookup yields CDR1 LGHDT and CDR2 YNNKEL (reference sequence). DNA of the CDR3: TGTGCCAGCAGCCAAGGGACTAGCGGGAGCAAAGAGACCCAGTACTTC. Protein sequence: CASSQGTSGSKETQYF.

This chain connects TRBV29-1 to TRBJ2-3; tentative D call: TRBD2 (6 bases). The CDR3 consists of 13 residues. Trimming shortened V by 4 bases and J by 2 bases, and 10 bases separated the two germline ends. Germline V gene sequence: CDR1 SQVTM, CDR2 ANQGSEA. CDR3 sequence (DNA): TGCAGCGTTGGAGGACTAACCACAGATACGCAGTATTTT. This codes for CSVGGLTTDTQYF.

This chain joins TRBV19 and TRBJ2-7; D remains ambiguous. Germline V gives CDR1 LNHDA, CDR2 SQIVND (reference sequence). The V end was cut by 6 bases, the J end by 2 bases, with 11 bases between. The CDR3 length is 13 residues. The CDR3 loop reads CASSPDGTYEQYF. Here the CDR3 DNA reads TGTGCCAGTAGCCCGGACGGTACCTACGAGCAGTACTTC.

The rearrangement joins TRBV5-5 to TRBJ1-2, with D unclear. V was clipped by 6 bases and J by 4 bases, with 13 bases between them. The length of the CDR3 is 13 residues. From germline, CDR1 is SGHKS and CDR2 YYEKEE (reference sequence). CDR3 amino acids: CASTPVGSYGYTF. The CDR3 coding sequence is TGTGCCAGCACCCCGGTGGGATCCTATGGCTACACCTTC. Complete variable domain (other parts from reference TRBV5-5 and TRBJ1-2): DAGVTQSPTHLIKTRGQQVTLRCSPISGHKSVSWYQQVLGQGPQFIFQYYEKEERGRGNFPDRFSARQFPNYSSELNVNALLLGDSALYLCASTPVGSYGYTFGSGTRLTVV.

The rearrangement joins TRBV19 to TRBJ2-7, with D possibly matching TRBD2 (5 bases). The CDR3 is made up of 15 amino acids. Germline CDR1 reads LNHDA; CDR2 reads SQIVND (reference sequence). V was clipped by 6 bases and J by 0 bases, with 15 bases between them. The CDR3 region is CASRGGSSSSYEQYF. The CDR3 DNA is TGTGCCAGTAGAGGCGGGTCCTCAAGCTCCTACGAGCAGTACTTC.

CDR3 in amino acids: CASSSGSAFSTDTQYF. DNA of the CDR3: TGTGCCAGCAGTTCGGGTAGCGCGTTCAGCACAGATACGCAGTATTTT. The chain uses TRBV28 and TRBJ2-3; weak D call: TRBD2 (5 bases). This CDR3 is 16 amino acids long. The germline V and J ends were trimmed by 4 bases and 0 bases, with 14 bases remaining between them. CDR1 and CDR2 from the germline V gene are MDHEN and SYDVKM.

The chain links TRBV9 to TRBJ2-7, with D unresolved. Germline CDR1 is SGDLS and CDR2 is YYNGEE. Trimming left V 0 bases short and J 5 bases short, with 9 bases between. The CDR3 consists of 13 residues. The CDR3 sequence: CASSVVPFHEQYF. CDR3 DNA sequence: TGTGCCAGCAGCGTAGTCCCCTTTCACGAGCAGTACTTC.

CDR3 nucleotide sequence: TGTGCCAGCAGCGTACAGGGGCTAGGCGGGGGCTACACCTTC. It encodes CASSVQGLGGGYTF. The V and J genes are TRBV9 and TRBJ1-2; perhaps TRBD1 as D (6 bases). CDR3 length: 14 residues. The ends were cut back, 1 base at V and 8 bases at J, with 15 bases in the middle. Looked up from germline, CDR1 is SGDLS and CDR2 is YYNGEE. Filled out from reference TRBV9 and TRBJ1-2, the complete variable domain reads DSGVTQTPKHLITATGQRVTLRCSPRSGDLSVYWYQQSLDQGLQFLIQYYNGEERAKGNILERFSAQQFPDLHSELNLSSLELGDSALYFCASSVQGLGGGYTFGSGTRLTVV.

The chain links TRBV19 to TRBJ1-2; TRBD1 is a possible D gene (5 bases). V was pared by 1 base and J by 2 bases, with 5 bases between. Per the germline V gene, CDR1 is LNHDA and CDR2 is SQIVND (reference sequence). This CDR3 comprises 13 residues. For the CDR3, the DNA is TGTGCCAGTAGTATAGGGGGCAACTATGGCTACACCTTC. Protein sequence: CASSIGGNYGYTF.

CDR3 nucleotides: TGTGCCAGCAGCAAAGGTATTGTGGGGGACCGCTCCTACAATGAGCAGTTCTTC. It is translated as CASSKGIVGDRSYNEQFF. The rearrangement joins TRBV21-1 to TRBJ2-1. TRBV21-1 is classified as a pseudogene. The CDR3 runs to 18 residues.

This chain links TRBV3-1 (or the pseudogene TRBV3-2) with TRBJ1-3; 7 bases are shared with TRBD1. The CDR3 runs to 14 residues. J was trimmed by 3 bases and V by 4 bases; bases with no gene match: 3. In germline, CDR1 is LGHDT, CDR2 YNNKEL (reference sequence). The CDR3 loop reads CASSLSGGGNTIYF. As DNA, the CDR3 is TGTGCCAGCAGCCTTTCAGGGGGTGGAAACACCATATATTTT.

The J gene is TRBJ2-7, the V gene TRBV11-3; 9 nucleotides align to TRBD1. This CDR3 contains 15 residues. The germline CDR1 and CDR2 sequences are SGHNT and YENEEA. V shed 3 bases and J 1 base; nucleotides not matched to a gene: 4. CDR3 nucleotide sequence: TGTGCCAGCAGCTTGGGACAGGGAGTATCCTACGAGCAGTACTTC. It yields the protein CASSLGQGVSYEQYF.

V is TRBV19 and J is TRBJ1-3; possibly TRBD1 for D (6 bases). Per germline, CDR1 LNHDA and CDR2 SQIVND (reference sequence). There are 16 residues in the CDR3. The ends were cut back, 4 bases at V and 0 bases at J, with 13 bases in the middle. The CDR3: CASSKRTGSSGNTIYF. CDR3 nucleotides: TGTGCCAGTAGTAAGCGCACAGGGAGCTCTGGAAACACCATATATTTT.

The chain uses TRBV27 and TRBJ1-1; weak D call: TRBD1 (6 bases). CDR3 length: 16 residues. V lost 5 bases and J lost 0, with 16 bases in between. Germline V CDR1 and CDR2: MNHEY, SMNVEV (reference sequence). CDR3 in DNA: TGTGCCAGCAGTCCGCAATATCAGGGGTTGAACACTGAAGCTTTCTTT. It is translated as CASSPQYQGLNTEAFF.

The chain joins TRBV10-3 to TRBJ2-7; D gene uncertain. CDR3 size: 12 residues. Germline V gene lookup returns CDR1 ENHRY and CDR2 SYGVKD. The germline V and J ends were trimmed by 1 base and 3 bases, with 4 bases remaining between them. The chain's CDR3 is CAISEFYYEQYF. CDR3 DNA sequence: TGTGCCATCAGTGAGTTCTACTACGAGCAGTACTTC.

The CDR3 sequence: CAIKTSGNYSSYNEQFF. Here the CDR3 DNA reads TGTGCCATCAAAACTAGCGGGAATTACAGCTCCTACAATGAGCAGTTCTTC. The rearrangement uses TRBV10-3 and TRBJ2-1; the match to TRBD2 covers 10 bases. The CDR3 spans 17 residues. The junction had 9 bases not matched to a gene; V was cut back by 7 bases and J by 0 bases. The V gene's germline CDR1 is ENHRY and CDR2 SYGVKD.

This sequence joins TRBV7-2 and TRBJ1-6; 8 bases align to TRBD1. Germline-derived CDR1 and CDR2 are SGHTA and FQGNSA. The V segment lost 5 bases and the J segment 9 bases; nucleotides outside the gene matches: 9. This CDR3 has 15 amino acids. The CDR3 nucleotides are TGTGCCAGCAGCGCCCGCGGACAGGGAGGTTCACCCCTCCACTTT. Its translation: CASSARGQGGSPLHF.

The chain joins TRBV7-2 to TRBJ2-7, with a tentative D call TRBD1 (5 bases). Germline assignment: CDR1 SGHTA and CDR2 FQGNSA. The CDR3 consists of 15 residues. Trimming pared 2 bases from V and 3 bases from J, leaving 14 bases between. CDR3 in DNA: TGTGCCAGCAGCTTAAATCCAGGGTTGATCTACGAGCAGTACTTC. Translation gives CASSLNPGLIYEQYF.

This clone has just a few counts. The rearrangement links TRBV6-1 to TRBJ1-5, with TRBD1 matching 9 bases. V trimming: 2 bases; J trimming: 6 bases; junction bases outside the gene matches: 8. The CDR3 totals 16 residues. Germline assignment: CDR1 MNHNS and CDR2 SASEGT. CDR3 nucleotide sequence: TGTGCCAGCAGTGAACCGGGACAGGGAACCCCTCAGCCCCAGCATTTT. It is translated as CASSEPGQGTPQPQHF.

This chain connects TRBV2 to TRBJ1-2; perhaps TRBD1 as D (6 bases). Germline CDR1 reads SNHLY; CDR2 reads FYNNEI. The ends were cut back, 5 bases at V and 8 bases at J, with 15 bases in the middle. The CDR3 has 13 residues. CDR3 in amino acids: CASSPEAQGGYTF. The CDR3, as DNA: TGTGCCAGCAGTCCTGAGGCACAGGGCGGCTACACCTTC.

The rearrangement joins TRBV7-9 to TRBJ2-2, with no clear D. Germline V lookup: CDR1 SEHNR, CDR2 FQNEAQ (reference sequence). V lost 6 bases and J lost 7, with 12 bases in between. The CDR3 totals 13 residues. The CDR3: CASRQDGGGELFF. In nucleotides, the CDR3 is TGTGCCAGCAGACAAGACGGTGGCGGGGAGCTGTTTTTT.